These 22 T cell receptor beta chains originate from one sample sequenced in a study of blood T cell repertoires in COVID-19 (dated by TCRdb to between 2020 and 2021). The library was generated by the immunoSEQ multiplex PCR assay. Entries here come from immuneACCESS through TCRdb and include only in-frame sequences with V and J called. Some clones fail to appear in such tables; in the studies checked, an unresolved V gene covers under half of the shortfall, and the cause of the remainder is unknown. The sample contains tens of thousands of clones, approximately 90% of them found a single time. About 9% of the sample is taken by the ten largest. Sequences were obtained from peripheral blood. All receptors derive from a human donor with active COVID-19. The donor label of this sample is uncertain.

This chain joins TRBV6-4 and TRBJ2-2; D call uncertain. There are 13 residues in the CDR3. Germline loops: CDR1 MRHNA, CDR2 SNTAGT. Trimming pared 4 bases from V and 6 bases from J, leaving 9 bases between. The DNA of the CDR3 is TGTGCCAGCAGTGCCGGTGATTCCGGGGAGCTGTTTTTT. This codes for CASSAGDSGELFF.

The V call is TRBV7-3, the J call TRBJ1-1; maybe TRBD1 (5 bases). CDR1 is SGHTA, CDR2 FQGTGA, per germline. Trimming removed 1 base at V and 5 bases at J, with 8 bases between. There are 13 residues in the CDR3. The CDR3 spells CASSLRGGTEAFF. Here the CDR3 DNA reads TGTGCCAGCAGCTTAAGGGGGGGAACTGAAGCTTTCTTT. Full variable domain (remainder filled in from reference TRBV7-3 and TRBJ1-1): GAGVSQTPSNKVTEKGKYVELRCDPISGHTALYWYRQSLGQGPEFLIYFQGTGAADDSGLPNDRFFAVRPEGSVSTLKIQRTERGDSAVYLCASSLRGGTEAFFGQGTRLTVV.

The chain recombines TRBV11-3 with TRBJ1-2, with TRBD1 matching 8 bases. With 6 bases clipped from V and 7 bases from J, the junction kept 10 bases outside the gene matches. CDR1 is SGHNT and CDR2 is YENEEA in the germline V gene. This CDR3 spans 14 amino acids. The CDR3 sequence: CASSSGQGSSGYTF. The CDR3 DNA follows: TGTGCCAGCAGTTCTGGACAGGGAAGTAGTGGCTACACCTTC.

The rearrangement links TRBV2 to TRBJ2-2; no clear D. This CDR3 has 13 residues. CDR1 SNHLY and CDR2 FYNNEI come from the germline V gene. Trimming pared 6 bases from V and 4 bases from J, leaving 9 bases between. The CDR3 protein is CASSLVPTGELFF. As DNA, the CDR3 is TGTGCCAGCAGCCTCGTCCCCACCGGGGAGCTGTTTTTT.

The chain has TRBV6-2 or TRBV6-3 and TRBJ2-1; a possible D gene is TRBD1 (5 bases). The CDR3 is 14 amino acids. Germline V gene sequence: CDR1 MNHEY, CDR2 SVGEGT. Trimming pared 1 base from V and 5 bases from J, leaving 9 bases between. The CDR3: CASSYYSRDNEQFF. The CDR3 DNA is TGTGCCAGCAGTTACTATTCCAGGGACAATGAGCAGTTCTTC.

The CDR3 here is CASSYSEAPGYEQYF. The DNA for the CDR3 is TGTGCCAGCAGTTACTCGGAGGCCCCTGGATACGAGCAGTACTTC. The chain employs TRBV6-5 and TRBJ2-7, with D possibly TRBD2 on 5 matching bases. Germline assignment: CDR1 MNHEY and CDR2 SVGAGI. Trimming left V 0 bases short and J 4 bases short, with 13 bases between. The CDR3 loop spans 15 amino acids.

The chain carries TRBV27 and TRBJ1-5; TRBD1 matches 9 bases. The CDR3 is 14 amino acids. CDR1 is MNHEY, CDR2 SMNVEV, per germline (reference sequence). V shed 2 bases and J 4 bases; nucleotides not matched to a gene: 0. The CDR3 is CASSLGTGNQPQHF. In DNA form, the CDR3 reads TGTGCCAGCAGTTTAGGGACAGGGAATCAGCCCCAGCATTTT.

This clone came up a few times. The V call is TRBV4-2, the J call TRBJ2-1; 8 nucleotides match TRBD2. CDR1 and CDR2 (germline): LGHNA, YNFKEQ. V was pared by 2 bases and J by 0 bases, with 3 bases of the junction left unmatched. The CDR3 covers 16 residues. CDR3 sequence: CASSQPGTSSYNEQFF. The CDR3 DNA is TGTGCCAGCAGCCAACCCGGGACTAGCTCCTACAATGAGCAGTTCTTC.

The genes are TRBV11-2 and TRBJ1-4; 7 positions match TRBD1. The CDR3 is made up of 13 amino acids. Germline V gene lookup returns CDR1 SGHAT and CDR2 FQNNGV. V was clipped by 0 bases and J by 13 bases; unmatched bases: 5. The CDR3 spells CASSLDGQEGLFF. For the CDR3, the DNA is TGTGCCAGCAGCTTAGATGGACAGGAAGGACTGTTTTTT.

The chain couples TRBV6-2 or TRBV6-3 to TRBJ2-3, with 9 bases aligning to TRBD2. In germline, CDR1 is MNHEY, CDR2 SVGEGT. The CDR3 consists of 17 residues. Losses at the gene ends were 4 bases for V and 4 bases for J; bases not matched to a gene: 12. CDR3 sequence reads: CASSLAGVPKGADTQYF. CDR3 nucleotides: TGTGCCAGCAGTTTAGCGGGGGTTCCAAAAGGGGCAGATACGCAGTATTTT.

The CDR3 nucleotides read TGTGCCAGCAGCCCGGACAGGGGAAACAATTCACCCCTCCACTTT. Its translation: CASSPDRGNNSPLHF. The rearrangement uses TRBV7-2 and TRBJ1-6; TRBD1 aligns across 9 bases. CDR1 is SGHTA and CDR2 is FQGNSA in the germline V gene. J was trimmed by 7 bases and V by 5 bases; bases with no gene match: 6. This CDR3 is built from 15 residues.

The chain employs TRBV10-3 and TRBJ2-5, with 13 bases fitting TRBD2. CDR3 size: 16 residues. After removal of 3 bases from V and 5 bases from J, the junction contained 6 bases not matched to a gene. Per germline, CDR1 ENHRY and CDR2 SYGVKD. The CDR3 protein is CAISDGLAGDGETQYF. DNA for the CDR3: TGTGCCATCAGTGACGGACTAGCGGGAGATGGGGAGACCCAGTACTTC.

This clone was seen just once. The DNA for the CDR3 is TGTGCCAGCAGCGCGGGACTTTCAGGGAACAATGAGCAGTTCTTC. It encodes CASSAGLSGNNEQFF. The V call is TRBV9, the J call TRBJ2-1; possible D gene TRBD2, 6 bases. Germline lookup yields CDR1 SGDLS and CDR2 YYNGEE. V lost 3 bases, J lost 5 bases, and 15 bases lay in between. The CDR3 sequence is 15 residues long.

V usage is TRBV13 and J usage is TRBJ1-2, with D uncertain. Germline CDR1 and CDR2: PRHDT and FYEKMQ (reference sequence). The CDR3 sequence is 16 residues long. V lost 0 bases and J 0 bases, leaving 11 bases between the germline ends. CDR3 sequence: CASSLGPVGANYGYTF. CDR3 nucleotide sequence: TGTGCCAGCAGCTTAGGCCCGGTTGGAGCTAACTATGGCTACACCTTC.

This chain joins TRBV5-1 and TRBJ2-7; possibly TRBD1 for D (5 bases). CDR1 and CDR2 (germline): SGHRS, YFSETQ. V lost 4 bases and J 0 bases, leaving 8 bases between the germline ends. The CDR3 runs to 13 residues. CDR3 loop: CASSPGYSYEQYF. Written as DNA, the CDR3 is TGCGCCAGCAGCCCAGGGTACTCCTACGAGCAGTACTTC. The variable domain in full, with the rest retrieved from reference TRBV5-1 and TRBJ2-7, is KAGVTQTPRYLIKTRGQQVTLSCSPISGHRSVSWYQQTPGQGLQFLFEYFSETQRNKGNFPGRFSGRQFSNSRSEMNVSTLELGDSALYLCASSPGYSYEQYFGPGTRLTVT.

The CDR3 is CASSIRGGDTQYF. CDR3 bases: TGTGCCAGTAGTATCCGCGGAGGGGATACGCAGTATTTT. This chain joins TRBV19 and TRBJ2-3, with D perhaps TRBD2 (6 bases). Germline assignment: CDR1 LNHDA and CDR2 SQIVND (reference sequence). This CDR3 has 13 amino acids. V lost 3 bases and J 6 bases, leaving 10 bases between the germline ends.

This chain links TRBV7-8 with TRBJ1-1, with D perhaps TRBD1 (5 bases). The CDR3 spans 16 residues. Trimming removed 4 bases from V and 4 bases from J, with 19 bases in between. CDR1 and CDR2 (germline): SGHVS, FQNEAQ. The CDR3 protein is CASSSAGVVGGTEAFF. The CDR3 DNA reads TGTGCCAGCAGCTCCGCGGGGGTAGTCGGGGGCACTGAAGCTTTCTTT.

The chain links TRBV5-4 to TRBJ1-5; D possibly corresponds to TRBD1 (5 bases). V was clipped by 0 bases and J by 1 base, with 11 bases between them. CDR1 and CDR2 from the germline V gene are SGHNT and YYREEE (reference sequence). The CDR3 loop spans 16 amino acids. The CDR3 nucleotides read TGTGCCAGCAGCTTGGGGGGGGAGCTCAGCAATCAGCCCCAGCATTTT. This translates into CASSLGGELSNQPQHF.

The chain is built from TRBV5-1 and TRBJ1-6; 9 nucleotides match TRBD1. Germline CDR1 SGHRS, CDR2 YFSETQ. The CDR3 is made up of 14 amino acids. The V and J ends lost 4 bases and 8 bases, in that order; junction bases with no gene match: 4. CDR3 DNA: TGCGCCAGCAGCCTGGGACAGGGCGATTCACCCCTCCACTTT. The encoded protein is CASSLGQGDSPLHF.

The CDR3 DNA is TGCAGCGTTGCCGGGCAGGCCCGGAGGTACGAGCAGTACTTC. This sequence encodes CSVAGQARRYEQYF. The chain employs TRBV29-1 and TRBJ2-7, with a possible D match to TRBD2 (5 bases). V was shortened by 4 bases and J by 4 bases, with 17 bases between the two germline ends. CDR1 is SQVTM, CDR2 ANQGSEA, per germline. The CDR3 length is 14 residues.

The chain recombines TRBV5-1 with TRBJ1-5; possibly TRBD1 for D (5 bases). Trimming stripped 1 base from V and 4 bases from J, with 12 bases between. Per the germline V gene, CDR1 is SGHRS and CDR2 is YFSETQ. This CDR3 is built from 15 residues. In DNA form, the CDR3 reads TGCGCCAGCAGCTTGAGGGCGGGACCGAATCAGCCCCAGCATTTT. Translated: CASSLRAGPNQPQHF.

The rearrangement links TRBV7-2 to TRBJ2-1; D is undetermined. The CDR3 extends over 11 amino acids. Trimming shortened V by 6 bases and J by 8 bases, and 8 bases separated the two germline ends. CDR1 is SGHTA, CDR2 FQGNSA, per germline. CDR3 loop: CASRRLDEQFF. DNA of the CDR3: TGTGCCAGCAGGAGACTCGATGAGCAGTTCTTC. The whole variable domain, remainder taken from reference TRBV7-2 and TRBJ2-1, is GAGVSQSPSNKVTEKGKDVELRCDPISGHTALYWYRQSLGQGLEFLIYFQGNSAPDKSGLPSDRFSAERTGGSVSTLTIQRTQQEDSAVYLCASRRLDEQFFGPGTRLTVL.